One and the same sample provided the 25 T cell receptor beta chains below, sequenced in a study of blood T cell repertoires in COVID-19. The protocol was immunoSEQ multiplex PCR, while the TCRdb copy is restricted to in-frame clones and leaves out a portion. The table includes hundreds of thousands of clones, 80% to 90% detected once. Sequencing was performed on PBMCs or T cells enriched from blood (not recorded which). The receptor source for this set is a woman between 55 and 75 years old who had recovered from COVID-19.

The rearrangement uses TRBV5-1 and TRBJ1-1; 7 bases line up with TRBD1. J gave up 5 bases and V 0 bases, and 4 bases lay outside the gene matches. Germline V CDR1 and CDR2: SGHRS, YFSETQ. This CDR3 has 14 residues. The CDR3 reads CASSLDPRGTEAFF. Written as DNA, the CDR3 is TGCGCCAGCAGCTTGGATCCCAGGGGGACTGAAGCTTTCTTT. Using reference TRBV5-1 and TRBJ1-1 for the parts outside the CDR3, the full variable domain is KAGVTQTPRYLIKTRGQQVTLSCSPISGHRSVSWYQQTPGQGLQFLFEYFSETQRNKGNFPGRFSGRQFSNSRSEMNVSTLELGDSALYLCASSLDPRGTEAFFGQGTRLTVV.

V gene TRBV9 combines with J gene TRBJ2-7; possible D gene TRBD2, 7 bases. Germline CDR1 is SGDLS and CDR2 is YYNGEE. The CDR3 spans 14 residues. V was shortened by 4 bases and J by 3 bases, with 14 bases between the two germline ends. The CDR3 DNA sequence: TGTGCCAGCAGCCTGGGGGGGGCGAGCTACGAGCAGTACTTC. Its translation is CASSLGGASYEQYF.

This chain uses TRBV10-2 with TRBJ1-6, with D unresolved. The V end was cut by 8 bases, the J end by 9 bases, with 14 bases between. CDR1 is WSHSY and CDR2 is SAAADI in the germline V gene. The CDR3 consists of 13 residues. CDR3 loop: CASREGFGSPLHF. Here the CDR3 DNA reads TGCGCCAGCCGGGAAGGGTTTGGTTCACCCCTCCACTTT.

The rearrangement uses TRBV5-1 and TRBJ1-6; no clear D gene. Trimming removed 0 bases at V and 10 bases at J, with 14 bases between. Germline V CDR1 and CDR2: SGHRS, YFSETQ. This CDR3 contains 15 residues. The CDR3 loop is CASSLAPTRNSPLHF. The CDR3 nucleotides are TGCGCCAGCAGCTTGGCCCCGACGAGGAACTCACCCCTCCACTTT.

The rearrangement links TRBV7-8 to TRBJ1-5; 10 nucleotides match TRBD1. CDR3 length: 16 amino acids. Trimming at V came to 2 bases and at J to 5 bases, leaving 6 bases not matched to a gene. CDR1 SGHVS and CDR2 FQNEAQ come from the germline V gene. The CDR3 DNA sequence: TGTGCCAGCAGCTTATTCCGGGACAGGGGCGATCAGCCCCAGCATTTT. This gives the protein CASSLFRDRGDQPQHF.

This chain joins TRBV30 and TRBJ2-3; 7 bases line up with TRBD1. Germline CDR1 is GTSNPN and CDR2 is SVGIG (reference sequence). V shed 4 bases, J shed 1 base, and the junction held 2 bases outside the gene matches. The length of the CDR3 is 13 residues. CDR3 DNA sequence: TGTGCCTGGAACCAGGGGGGCACAGATACGCAGTATTTT. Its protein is CAWNQGGTDTQYF.

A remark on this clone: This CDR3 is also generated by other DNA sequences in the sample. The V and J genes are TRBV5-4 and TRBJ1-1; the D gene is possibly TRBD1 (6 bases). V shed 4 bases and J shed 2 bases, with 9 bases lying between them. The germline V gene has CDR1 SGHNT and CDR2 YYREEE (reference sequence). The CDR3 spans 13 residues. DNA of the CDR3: TGTGCCAGCAGCCCCAGGGGTAACACTGAAGCTTTCTTT. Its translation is CASSPRGNTEAFF.

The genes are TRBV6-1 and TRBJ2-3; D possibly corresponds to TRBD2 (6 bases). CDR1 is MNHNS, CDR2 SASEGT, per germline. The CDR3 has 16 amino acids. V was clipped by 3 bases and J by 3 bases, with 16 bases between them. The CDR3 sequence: CASSDPTSKVTDTQYF. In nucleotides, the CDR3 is TGTGCCAGCAGTGATCCTACTAGCAAGGTAACAGATACGCAGTATTTT.

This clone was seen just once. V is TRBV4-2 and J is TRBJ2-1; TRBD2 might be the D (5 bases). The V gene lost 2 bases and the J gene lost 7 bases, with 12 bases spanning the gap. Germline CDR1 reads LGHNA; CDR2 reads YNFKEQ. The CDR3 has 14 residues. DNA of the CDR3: TGTGCCAGCAGCCAACCCGGACGGGGAAATGAGCAGTTCTTC. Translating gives CASSQPGRGNEQFF.

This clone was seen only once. The CDR3 DNA is TGTGCCAGCAGTTTAGGCAGGGGATGGCCTTCACCCCTCCACTTT. It encodes CASSLGRGWPSPLHF. This chain connects TRBV27 to TRBJ1-6; TRBD1 is a possible D gene (6 bases). Trimming took 2 bases from V and 9 from J, leaving 14 bases between them. The germline CDR1 and CDR2 sequences are MNHEY and SMNVEV (reference sequence). The CDR3 runs 15 residues.

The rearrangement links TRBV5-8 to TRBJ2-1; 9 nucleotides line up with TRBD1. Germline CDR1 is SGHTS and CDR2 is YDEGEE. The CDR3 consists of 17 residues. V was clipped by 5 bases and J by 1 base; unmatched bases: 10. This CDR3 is CASRPTPGQGSYNEQFF. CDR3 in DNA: TGTGCCAGCAGGCCCACACCGGGACAGGGATCCTACAATGAGCAGTTCTTC.

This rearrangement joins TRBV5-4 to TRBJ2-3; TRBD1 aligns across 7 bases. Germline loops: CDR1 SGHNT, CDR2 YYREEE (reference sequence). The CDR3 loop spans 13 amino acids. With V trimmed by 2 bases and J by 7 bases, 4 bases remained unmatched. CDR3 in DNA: TGTGCCAGCAGCTTACCGACAGGGAATACGCAGTATTTT. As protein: CASSLPTGNTQYF.

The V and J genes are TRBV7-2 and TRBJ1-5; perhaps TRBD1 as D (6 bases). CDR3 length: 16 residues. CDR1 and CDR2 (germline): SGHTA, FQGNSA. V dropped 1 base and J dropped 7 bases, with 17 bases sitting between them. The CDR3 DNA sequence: TGTGCCAGCAGCTTAGGTCCCGCAGGGGTGAGACAGCCCCAGCATTTT. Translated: CASSLGPAGVRQPQHF.

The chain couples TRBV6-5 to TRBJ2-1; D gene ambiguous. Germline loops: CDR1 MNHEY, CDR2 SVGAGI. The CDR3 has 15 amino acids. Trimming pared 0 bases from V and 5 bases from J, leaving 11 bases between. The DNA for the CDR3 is TGTGCCAGCAGTTACTCACCGAGCGCAGACAATGAGCAGTTCTTC. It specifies CASSYSPSADNEQFF.

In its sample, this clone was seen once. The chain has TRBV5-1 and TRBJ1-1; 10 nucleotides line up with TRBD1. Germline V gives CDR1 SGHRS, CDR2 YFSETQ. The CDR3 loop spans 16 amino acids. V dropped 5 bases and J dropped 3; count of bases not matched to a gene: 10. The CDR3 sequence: CASSTGTGVGDTEAFF. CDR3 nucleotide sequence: TGCGCCAGCAGTACCGGGACAGGGGTTGGAGACACTGAAGCTTTCTTT. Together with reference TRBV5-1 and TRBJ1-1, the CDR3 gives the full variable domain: KAGVTQTPRYLIKTRGQQVTLSCSPISGHRSVSWYQQTPGQGLQFLFEYFSETQRNKGNFPGRFSGRQFSNSRSEMNVSTLELGDSALYLCASSTGTGVGDTEAFFGQGTRLTVV.

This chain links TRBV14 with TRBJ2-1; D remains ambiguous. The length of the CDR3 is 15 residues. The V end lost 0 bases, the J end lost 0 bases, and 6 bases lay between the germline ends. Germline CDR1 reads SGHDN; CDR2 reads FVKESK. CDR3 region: CASSQEWSSYNEQFF. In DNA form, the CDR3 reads TGTGCCAGCAGCCAAGAGTGGAGCTCCTACAATGAGCAGTTCTTC.

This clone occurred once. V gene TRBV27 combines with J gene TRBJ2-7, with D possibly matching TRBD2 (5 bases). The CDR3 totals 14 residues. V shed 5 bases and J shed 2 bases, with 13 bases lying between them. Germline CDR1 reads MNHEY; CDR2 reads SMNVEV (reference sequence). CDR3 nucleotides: TGTGCCAGCAGTACCCGGGGTTTAACCTACGAGCAGTACTTC. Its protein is CASSTRGLTYEQYF.

CDR3 nucleotides: TGCGCCAGCAGCTTGCCTACCGCCGGGGAGCTGTTTTTT. Amino acid sequence: CASSLPTAGELFF. V is TRBV5-1 and J is TRBJ2-2; D uncertain. V lost 1 base to trimming and J lost 6 bases, with 7 bases between them. CDR1 and CDR2 (germline): SGHRS, YFSETQ. The CDR3 totals 13 residues.

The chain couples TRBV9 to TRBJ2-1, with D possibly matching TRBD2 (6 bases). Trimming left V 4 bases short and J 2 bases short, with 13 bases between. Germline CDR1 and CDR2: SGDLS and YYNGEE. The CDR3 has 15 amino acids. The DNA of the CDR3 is TGTGCCAGCAGCCTCCGGGACTCCGCCTACAATGAGCAGTTCTTC. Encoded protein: CASSLRDSAYNEQFF.

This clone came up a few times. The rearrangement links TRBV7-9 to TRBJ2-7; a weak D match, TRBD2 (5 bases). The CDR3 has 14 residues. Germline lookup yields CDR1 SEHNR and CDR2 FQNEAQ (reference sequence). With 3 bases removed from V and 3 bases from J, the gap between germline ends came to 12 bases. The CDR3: CASSFQDSRYEQYF. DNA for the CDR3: TGTGCCAGCAGCTTTCAGGACTCGCGCTACGAGCAGTACTTC.

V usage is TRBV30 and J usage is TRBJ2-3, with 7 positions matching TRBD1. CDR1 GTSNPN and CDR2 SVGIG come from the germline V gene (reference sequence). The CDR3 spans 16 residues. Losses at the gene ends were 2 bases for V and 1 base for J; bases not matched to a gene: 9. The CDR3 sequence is CAWSSEQGHGTDTQYF. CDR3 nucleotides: TGTGCCTGGAGTTCCGAACAGGGGCACGGCACAGATACGCAGTATTTT. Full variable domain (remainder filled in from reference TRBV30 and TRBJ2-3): SQTIHQWPATLVQPVGSPLSLECTVEGTSNPNLYWYRQAAGRGLQLLFYSVGIGQISSEVPQNLSASRPQDRQFILSSKKLLLSDSGFYLCAWSSEQGHGTDTQYFGPGTRLTVL.

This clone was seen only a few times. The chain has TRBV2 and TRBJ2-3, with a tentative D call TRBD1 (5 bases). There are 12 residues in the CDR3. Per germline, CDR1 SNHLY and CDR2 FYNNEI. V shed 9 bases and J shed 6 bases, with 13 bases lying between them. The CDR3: CARQYYRDTQYF. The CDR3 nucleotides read TGTGCCAGACAATACTACAGGGATACGCAGTATTTT.

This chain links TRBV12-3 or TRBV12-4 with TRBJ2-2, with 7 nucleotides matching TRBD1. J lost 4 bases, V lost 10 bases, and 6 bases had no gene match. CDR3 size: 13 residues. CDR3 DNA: TGTGCCAATAAGGGGGCGGGCACCGGGGAGCTGTTTTTT. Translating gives CANKGAGTGELFF.

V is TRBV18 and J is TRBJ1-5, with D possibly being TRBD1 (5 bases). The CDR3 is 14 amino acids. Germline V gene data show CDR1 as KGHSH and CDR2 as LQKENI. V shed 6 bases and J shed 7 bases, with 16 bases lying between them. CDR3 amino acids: CASSPPGGEQPQHF. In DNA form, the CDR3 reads TGTGCCAGCTCCCCTCCGGGGGGGGAACAGCCCCAGCATTTT.

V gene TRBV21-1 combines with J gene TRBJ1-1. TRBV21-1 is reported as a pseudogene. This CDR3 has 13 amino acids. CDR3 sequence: CASSKVAGIGAFF. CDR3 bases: TGTGCCAGCAGCAAAGTAGCCGGGATCGGGGCTTTCTTT.